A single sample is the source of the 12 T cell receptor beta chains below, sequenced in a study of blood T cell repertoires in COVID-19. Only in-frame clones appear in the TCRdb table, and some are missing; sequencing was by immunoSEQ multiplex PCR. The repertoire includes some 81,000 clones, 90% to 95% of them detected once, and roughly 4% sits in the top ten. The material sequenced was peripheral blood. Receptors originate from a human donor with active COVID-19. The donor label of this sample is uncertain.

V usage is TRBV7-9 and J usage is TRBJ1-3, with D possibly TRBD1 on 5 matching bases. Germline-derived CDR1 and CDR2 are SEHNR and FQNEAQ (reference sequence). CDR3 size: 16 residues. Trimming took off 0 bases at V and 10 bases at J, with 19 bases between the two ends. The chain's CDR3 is CASSLATAIRGETIYF. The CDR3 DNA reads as TGTGCCAGCAGCTTAGCGACGGCAATAAGGGGTGAGACCATATATTTT.

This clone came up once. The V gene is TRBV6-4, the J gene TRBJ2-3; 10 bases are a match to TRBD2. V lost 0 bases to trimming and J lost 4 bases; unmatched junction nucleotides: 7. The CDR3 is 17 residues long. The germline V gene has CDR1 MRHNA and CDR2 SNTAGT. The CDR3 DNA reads TGTGCCAGCAGTGACTCCAGCGGGGGGGCCGTCCCAGATACGCAGTATTTT. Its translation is CASSDSSGGAVPDTQYF.

CDR3 bases: TGTGCCAGCAGCCCTGCTGGACTGTTAGCCAAAAACATTCAGTACTTC. The encoded protein is CASSPAGLLAKNIQYF. The chain has TRBV7-9 and TRBJ2-4; maybe TRBD2 (5 bases). V was cut by 5 bases and J by 0 bases, with 14 bases left in between. The CDR3 spans 16 residues. Germline V gene sequence: CDR1 SEHNR, CDR2 FQNEAQ (reference sequence).

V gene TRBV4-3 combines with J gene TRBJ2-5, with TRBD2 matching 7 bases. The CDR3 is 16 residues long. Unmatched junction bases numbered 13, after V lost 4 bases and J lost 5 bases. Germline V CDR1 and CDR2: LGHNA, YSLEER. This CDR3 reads CASSLSPPGGGETQYF. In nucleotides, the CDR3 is TGCGCCAGCAGCCTGTCGCCGCCCGGGGGAGGGGAGACCCAGTACTTC.

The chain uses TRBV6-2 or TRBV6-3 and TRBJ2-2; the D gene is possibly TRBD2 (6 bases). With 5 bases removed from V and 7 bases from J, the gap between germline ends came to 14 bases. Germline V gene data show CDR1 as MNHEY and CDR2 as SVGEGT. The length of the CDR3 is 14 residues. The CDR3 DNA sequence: TGTGCCAGCAGTCCAATGGAGGGCCGCGGGGAGCTGTTTTTT. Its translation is CASSPMEGRGELFF.

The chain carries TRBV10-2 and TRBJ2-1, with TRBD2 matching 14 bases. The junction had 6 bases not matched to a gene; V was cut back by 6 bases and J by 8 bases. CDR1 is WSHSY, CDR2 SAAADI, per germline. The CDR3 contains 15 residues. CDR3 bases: TGCGCCAGCAGAAGACTAGCGGGGGGGCCAGATGAGCAGTTCTTC. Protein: CASRRLAGGPDEQFF.

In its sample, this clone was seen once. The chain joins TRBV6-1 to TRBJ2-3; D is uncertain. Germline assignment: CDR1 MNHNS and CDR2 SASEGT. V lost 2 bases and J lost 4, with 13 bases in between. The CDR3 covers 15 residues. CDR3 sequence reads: CASSEWRSIPDTQYF. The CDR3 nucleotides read TGTGCCAGCAGTGAATGGAGATCTATCCCAGATACGCAGTATTTT.

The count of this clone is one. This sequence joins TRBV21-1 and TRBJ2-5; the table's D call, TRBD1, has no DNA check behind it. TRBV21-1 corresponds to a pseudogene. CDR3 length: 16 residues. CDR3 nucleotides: TGTGCCAGCAGCAAGTTGGGTCCAGGGTTACAAGAGACCCAGTACTTC. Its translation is CASSKLGPGLQETQYF.

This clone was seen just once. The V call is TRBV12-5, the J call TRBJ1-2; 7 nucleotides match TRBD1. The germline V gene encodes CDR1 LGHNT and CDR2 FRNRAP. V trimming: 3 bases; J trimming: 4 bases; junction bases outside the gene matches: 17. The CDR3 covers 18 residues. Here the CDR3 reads CASGFDPALGQPSYGYTF. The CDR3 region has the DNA TGTGCTAGTGGTTTTGACCCGGCCTTGGGACAGCCCTCCTATGGCTACACCTTC.

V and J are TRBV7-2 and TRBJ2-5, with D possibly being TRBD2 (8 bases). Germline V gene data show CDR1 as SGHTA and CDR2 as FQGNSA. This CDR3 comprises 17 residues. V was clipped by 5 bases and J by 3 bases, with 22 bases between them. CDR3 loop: CASSVQGRAGGKETQYF. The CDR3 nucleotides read TGTGCCAGCAGCGTACAGGGGCGGGCGGGGGGAAAAGAGACCCAGTACTTC.

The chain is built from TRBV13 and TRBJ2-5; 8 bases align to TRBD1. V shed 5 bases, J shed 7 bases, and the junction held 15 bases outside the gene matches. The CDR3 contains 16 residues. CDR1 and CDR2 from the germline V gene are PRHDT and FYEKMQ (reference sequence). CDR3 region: CASSPRFGATGGTQYF. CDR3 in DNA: TGTGCCAGCAGCCCTCGATTTGGGGCTACAGGGGGGACCCAGTACTTC.

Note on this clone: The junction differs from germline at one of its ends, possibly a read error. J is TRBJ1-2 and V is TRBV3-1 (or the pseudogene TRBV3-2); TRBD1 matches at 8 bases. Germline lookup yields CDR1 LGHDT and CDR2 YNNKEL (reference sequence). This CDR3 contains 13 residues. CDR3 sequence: CASSQAPDRVCSF. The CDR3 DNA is TGTGCCAGCAGCCAAGCCCCGGACAGGGTCTGTTCCTTC.